A selection of T cell receptor beta chains follows, all from one sample in a study of blood T cell repertoires in COVID-19. Libraries were prepared by immunoSEQ multiplex PCR; TCRdb keeps only in-frame clonotypes and omits some of them. Seen here are fewer than 400,000 clones, nearly 90% observed once, and the top ten hold 1.8%. Sequencing was carried out using peripheral blood. These receptors were taken from a woman aged 30 to 39 with COVID-19, enrolled during active disease. Both conserved end residues are part of each CDR3. The D gene is left open where the match is weak. Some rows mark clone size as missing; the rest say once, few, many or name a class of expanded clone.

d_call: TRBD1; v_call: TRBV9; clone_size: NA; j_call: TRBJ1-1; cdr3_nt: TGTGCCAGCAGCCCAATGGACAGGGAAGCCCTTAGGAACACTGAAGCTTTCTTT; cdr3_aa: CASSPMDREALRNTEAFF
d_call: NA; v_call: TRBV16; clone_size: NA; j_call: TRBJ2-2; cdr3_nt: TGTGCCAGCAGCCAATCCCGGGCAGGGGACAACACCGGGGAGCTGTTTTTT; cdr3_aa: CASSQSRAGDNTGELFF
d_call: TRBD2; v_call: TRBV10-3; clone_size: few; j_call: TRBJ2-5; cdr3_nt: TGTGCCATCAGTGAAGGGGAGCGGGGGCCACAAGAGACCCAGTACTTC; cdr3_aa: CAISEGERGPQETQYF
d_call: TRBD2; v_call: TRBV4-1; clone_size: NA; j_call: TRBJ2-3; cdr3_nt: TGCGCCAGCAGCCAAATTAGCGGGGGCTACACAGATACGCAGTATTTT; cdr3_aa: CASSQISGGYTDTQYF
d_call: TRBD1; v_call: TRBV5-1; clone_size: NA; j_call: TRBJ2-1; cdr3_nt: TGCGCCAGCAGCCACCCGGGACAGGGAGCGAATGAGCAGTTCTTC; cdr3_aa: CASSHPGQGANEQFF
d_call: NA; v_call: TRBV3-1/TRBV3-2; clone_size: NA; j_call: TRBJ1-1; cdr3_nt: TGTGCCAGCAGCCCAATGTGGGGAGGGAGCGCTGAAGCTTTCTTT; cdr3_aa: CASSPMWGGSAEAFF
d_call: TRBD1; v_call: TRBV12-3/TRBV12-4; clone_size: NA; j_call: TRBJ1-2; cdr3_nt: TGTGCCAGCAGTTTGCAGGGGGGCGATGGCTACACCTTC; cdr3_aa: CASSLQGGDGYTF
d_call: NA; v_call: TRBV4-3; clone_size: NA; j_call: TRBJ2-7; cdr3_nt: TGCGCCAGCAGCCGGGACTTCCGGGGCGAGCAGTACTTC; cdr3_aa: CASSRDFRGEQYF
d_call: TRBD2; v_call: TRBV7-9; clone_size: NA; j_call: TRBJ2-2; cdr3_nt: TGTGCCAGCAGGGCAGCGGGGCGGCGCGGGGACGGGGAGCTGTTTTTT; cdr3_aa: CASRAAGRRGDGELFF
d_call: NA; v_call: TRBV7-2; clone_size: NA; j_call: TRBJ2-1; cdr3_nt: TGTGCCAGCAGCACCGGACTGAGCTCCTACAATGAGCAGTTCTTC; cdr3_aa: CASSTGLSSYNEQFF
d_call: NA; v_call: TRBV4-1; clone_size: NA; j_call: TRBJ1-2; cdr3_nt: TGCGCCAGCAGCCAGGCTTATGCGGGATCTTATGGCTACACCTTC; cdr3_aa: CASSQAYAGSYGYTF
d_call: NA; v_call: TRBV30; clone_size: NA; j_call: TRBJ2-7; cdr3_nt: TGTGCCTGGAGTCTTTCCCGTTTGACTTTGGACAGCTACGAGCAGTACTTC; cdr3_aa: CAWSLSRLTLDSYEQYF
d_call: TRBD1; v_call: TRBV13; clone_size: NA; j_call: TRBJ1-2; cdr3_nt: TGTGCCAGCAGCTTAGGGGGACAGACTAACTATGGCTACACCTTC; cdr3_aa: CASSLGGQTNYGYTF
d_call: TRBD1; v_call: TRBV5-1; clone_size: NA; j_call: TRBJ1-1; cdr3_nt: TGCGCCAGCAGCGGGACAGTGAACACTGAAGCTTTCTTT; cdr3_aa: CASSGTVNTEAFF